This T cell receptor (beta chain) stems from a study of T cells in Graves' hyperthyroidism and ophthalmopathy. The study, taken as a whole, reports: Among clonotypes expanded in thyroid above 0.001, most were also found in blood. Ophthalmopathy got predicted by the model a median approximately 6.4 months before its onset.

Diagnosis relied on clinical symptoms, serum thyroxine and TRAb, thyroid ultrasound and orbital computed tomography. RNA transcripts served as the template for amplifying TCR beta CDR3 regions. The HTBI primer set served for first-round RT-PCR of the TCR CDR3. TCRdb redid the calling of the multiplex PCR reads with MiXCR, one entry per CDR3 protein. This table holds roughly 560,000 distinct CDR3 sequences, over 12% found once. On this clonotype: Its matching antigen is unknown.

CDR3 length: 16 amino acids. Germline values: CDR1 SGHTA, CDR2 FQGNSA. V gave up 5 bases and J gave up 7 bases; unmatched junction bases: 11. The receptor comes from a woman aged 40-49 years with Graves' ophthalmopathy. Sequencing was carried out using blood. The chain has TRBV7-2 and TRBJ1-6; 7 bases fit TRBD1. The CDR3 loop reads CASSNQGDPSNSPLHF. The CDR3 DNA reads as TGTGCCAGCAGCAATCAGGGGGACCCTAGCAATTCACCCCTCCACTTT.